This T cell receptor (beta chain) comes out of a study of molecular identifiers for immune sequencing clone quantification. The ends were cut back, 7 bases at V and 9 bases at J, with 13 bases in the middle. The CDR3 runs to 12 residues. Germline-derived CDR1 and CDR2 are LGHNT and FRNRAP. Investigators produced naive CD8 libraries from 20,000 to 1,000,000 sorted cells, drawing on 10%, 30% or 50% RNA. Generation of bulk TCR libraries relied on previously described methods and listed TCR primers. Each CDR3 protein is one row after TCRdb ran MiXCR on the PCR reads. This sample has about 23,000 distinct CDR3 sequences; approximately 17% occur once, and the top ten carry 0.9% to 1%. The table lists this clonotype with many counts.

The receptor's source is a human donor in good health. Some libraries in this study had Jurkat cell RNA spiked in. The sequencing input was naive CD8+ T cells from blood, with Jurkat cell RNA spiked in. Specified subset: FACS-sorted CD8+CD4-CCR7+CD45RA+ naive T cells. The chain combines TRBV12-5 with TRBJ1-3; D remains unclear. The CDR3 DNA sequence: TGTGCTAGTGCTCCCCCCTCCACCACCATATATTTT. This sequence encodes CASAPPSTTIYF.